These 21 T cell receptor beta chains came from one sample sequenced in a study of cytomegalovirus exposure and HLA in healthy donors. Sequencing was performed with immunoSEQ multiplex PCR; in TCRdb, only in-frame clones are kept and a portion is missing. The table includes around 61,000 clones, around 92% detected once. Specimen: PBMCs. All receptors come from a man aged 18 to 30 in good health and CMV-seropositive.

The chain couples TRBV12-5 to TRBJ1-3, with D hard to call. The germline gives CDR1 LGHNT, CDR2 FRNRAP. Trimming left V 0 bases short and J 4 bases short, with 16 bases between. This CDR3 has 17 amino acids. CDR3 protein: CASGLVLEGLAGNTIYF. The CDR3 coding sequence is TGTGCTAGTGGTTTGGTACTGGAGGGTTTGGCCGGAAACACCATATATTTT.

The rearrangement uses TRBV7-2 and TRBJ1-1; 8 bases map to TRBD1. Trimming cost V 4 bases and J 0 bases; bases outside gene matches: 4. This CDR3 is 15 amino acids long. Looked up from germline, CDR1 is SGHTA and CDR2 is FQGNSA. The CDR3 region has the DNA TGTGCCAGCAGCTCACGGACAGGGCTGAACACTGAAGCTTTCTTT. It yields the protein CASSSRTGLNTEAFF.

This chain connects TRBV19 to TRBJ2-5; D might be TRBD2 (5 bases). Germline CDR1 and CDR2: LNHDA and SQIVND (reference sequence). The CDR3 is made up of 14 amino acids. V was shortened by 5 bases and J by 2 bases, with 12 bases between the two germline ends. The CDR3 coding sequence is TGTGCCAGTAGTCCTCGGGGAGATCAAGAGACCCAGTACTTC. Amino acid sequence: CASSPRGDQETQYF.

The rearrangement links TRBV28 to TRBJ2-7; 14 nucleotides align to TRBD2. CDR3 length equals 20 residues. Trimming cost V 5 bases and J 0 bases; bases outside gene matches: 15. Per germline, CDR1 MDHEN and CDR2 SYDVKM. CDR3 in DNA: TGTGCCAGCAGTCTTAGGCCGGGACTAGCGGGGGAGCGAGTCTCCTACGAGCAGTACTTC. Protein product: CASSLRPGLAGERVSYEQYF. The full variable domain, rest sourced from reference TRBV28 and TRBJ2-7, is DVKVTQSSRYLVKRTGEKVFLECVQDMDHENMFWYRQDPGLGLRLIYFSYDVKMKEKGDIPEGYSVSREKKERFSLILESASTNQTSMYLCASSLRPGLAGERVSYEQYFGPGTRLTVT.

V gene TRBV9 combines with J gene TRBJ1-1; D is undetermined. Trimming shortened V by 4 bases and J by 3 bases, and 7 bases separated the two germline ends. Germline values: CDR1 SGDLS, CDR2 YYNGEE. The CDR3 contains 12 residues. CDR3 sequence: CASSHYDTEAFF. The CDR3 DNA reads as TGTGCCAGCAGCCACTACGACACTGAAGCTTTCTTT.

J is TRBJ2-1 and V is TRBV29-1, with TRBD1 matching 7 bases. V lost 7 bases, J lost 3 bases, and 9 bases stayed unmatched. In germline, CDR1 is SQVTM, CDR2 ANQGSEA. This CDR3 has 14 amino acids. CDR3 residues: CSALGDSLYNEQFF. CDR3 DNA sequence: TGCAGCGCTCTCGGGGACAGCCTCTACAATGAGCAGTTCTTC.

The J gene is TRBJ1-5, the V gene TRBV2; D call uncertain. Deletions cut 6 bases from V and 1 base from J, with 10 bases between. CDR3 size: 14 residues. Germline loops: CDR1 SNHLY, CDR2 FYNNEI. This CDR3 is CASSESGSNQPQHF. The CDR3 nucleotides are TGTGCCAGCAGCGAGTCCGGGAGCAATCAGCCCCAGCATTTT.

This clone was seen only once. This chain links TRBV4-1 with TRBJ2-5, with 9 bases lining up with TRBD1. This CDR3 has 18 amino acids. With 10 bases clipped from V and 3 bases from J, the junction kept 21 bases outside the gene matches. Germline CDR1 MGHRA, CDR2 YSYEKL. CDR3 coding DNA: TGCGCCATCCTCGCGTGGATGGGGACAGGGTATTTTAAAGAGACCCAGTACTTC. This translates into CAILAWMGTGYFKETQYF.

The chain couples TRBV11-2 to TRBJ2-7; D might be TRBD2 (7 bases). This CDR3 contains 11 residues. CDR1 is SGHAT and CDR2 is FQNNGV in the germline V gene. V gave up 8 bases and J gave up 7 bases, with 12 bases separating them. CDR3 in amino acids: CASLGGLEQYF. The CDR3 region has the DNA TGTGCCAGCTTGGGGGGGCTAGAGCAGTACTTC.

The genes are TRBV9 and TRBJ1-4, with D possibly TRBD1 on 5 matching bases. Trimming pared 0 bases from V and 1 base from J, leaving 19 bases between. CDR1 is SGDLS, CDR2 YYNGEE, per germline. There are 19 residues in the CDR3. The CDR3: CASSVDPRGGSETNEKLFF. CDR3 DNA: TGTGCCAGCAGCGTAGACCCCCGCGGGGGGTCGGAAACTAATGAAAAACTGTTTTTT.

V gene TRBV18 combines with J gene TRBJ1-1, with unresolved D. Trimming stripped 3 bases from V and 1 base from J, with 9 bases between. The CDR3 spans 14 residues. CDR1 and CDR2 from the germline V gene are KGHSH and LQKENI. CDR3 residues: CASSPAHQNTEAFF. Written as DNA, the CDR3 is TGTGCCAGCTCACCGGCACACCAGAACACTGAAGCTTTCTTT.

This clone was seen more than once but under ten times. The chain carries TRBV2 and TRBJ2-1; D possibly corresponds to TRBD2 (6 bases). The V gene's germline CDR1 is SNHLY and CDR2 FYNNEI. The CDR3 spans 15 residues. V was shortened by 7 bases and J by 0 bases, with 13 bases between the two germline ends. Here the CDR3 reads CASKSGSTSYNEQFF. The DNA for the CDR3 is TGTGCCAGCAAGAGCGGGTCTACCTCCTACAATGAGCAGTTCTTC. The entire variable domain, with the rest obtained from reference TRBV2 and TRBJ2-1, is as follows: EPEVTQTPSHQVTQMGQEVILRCVPISNHLYFYWYRQILGQKVEFLVSFYNNEISEKSEIFDDQFSVERPDGSNFTLKIRSTKLEDSAMYFCASKSGSTSYNEQFFGPGTRLTVL.

The gene calls are TRBV11-2 and TRBJ2-7; TRBD1 matches 9 bases. V was clipped by 10 bases and J by 3 bases; unmatched bases: 13. The CDR3 length is 15 residues. Germline assignment: CDR1 SGHAT and CDR2 FQNNGV. CDR3: CATQSTGGGSYEQYF. The CDR3 DNA follows: TGTGCCACCCAATCGACAGGGGGGGGTAGCTACGAGCAGTACTTC.

The chain carries TRBV27 and TRBJ2-2; D gene unclear. V lost 5 bases to trimming and J lost 2 bases, with 18 bases between them. Germline assignment: CDR1 MNHEY and CDR2 SMNVEV (reference sequence). This CDR3 comprises 17 residues. In DNA, the CDR3 is TGTGCCAGCAGTCCAAAGCGCCCAAACGGAAACACCGGGGAGCTGTTTTTT. Translation gives CASSPKRPNGNTGELFF.

The genes are TRBV5-1 and TRBJ2-5; 8 positions match TRBD1. CDR1 and CDR2 (germline): SGHRS, YFSETQ. The V segment lost 4 bases and the J segment 5 bases; nucleotides outside the gene matches: 10. This CDR3 is built from 15 residues. As DNA, the CDR3 is TGCGCCAGCAGCCTCAGACAGGGGCCCGGGGAGACCCAGTACTTC. It specifies CASSLRQGPGETQYF.

The V and J genes are TRBV29-1 and TRBJ2-7; 11 nucleotides line up with TRBD1. Germline-derived CDR1 and CDR2 are SQVTM and ANQGSEA. This CDR3 has 15 residues. J gave up 4 bases and V 3 bases, and 8 bases lay outside the gene matches. CDR3 sequence reads: CSVDTGQGASYEQYF. Written as DNA, the CDR3 is TGCAGCGTTGATACCGGACAGGGGGCATCTTACGAGCAGTACTTC.

CDR3 in amino acids: CASSLAGTSGQETQYF. The CDR3 nucleotides are TGTGCCAGCAGCTTAGCTGGGACTAGCGGACAAGAGACCCAGTACTTC. The chain is built from TRBV7-9 and TRBJ2-5; 11 bases match TRBD2. The V and J ends lost 0 bases and 2 bases, in that order; junction bases with no gene match: 2. This CDR3 region has 16 residues. In germline, CDR1 is SEHNR, CDR2 FQNEAQ (reference sequence).

The CDR3 coding sequence is TGTGCCAGCAGTAGCTTAGCGGGATGGGAGGAGACCCAGTACTTC. Translating gives CASSSLAGWEETQYF. This chain joins TRBV27 and TRBJ2-5, with 8 bases lining up with TRBD2. CDR3 length: 15 amino acids. After removal of 5 bases from V and 5 bases from J, the junction contained 10 bases not matched to a gene. CDR1 MNHEY and CDR2 SMNVEV come from the germline V gene (reference sequence).

This sequence joins TRBV9 and TRBJ2-1; D remains unclear. V lost 3 bases and J lost 1, with 11 bases in between. Germline CDR1 reads SGDLS; CDR2 reads YYNGEE. There are 15 residues in the CDR3. CDR3 nucleotide sequence: TGTGCCAGCAGCGCCAGCGTAACGTCCTACAATGAGCAGTTCTTC. This sequence encodes CASSASVTSYNEQFF.

The rearrangement links TRBV5-1 to TRBJ1-5, with 7 bases that match TRBD1. Germline loops: CDR1 SGHRS, CDR2 YFSETQ. Trimming took 3 bases from V and 0 from J; bases not matched to a gene: 6. The length of the CDR3 is 16 residues. CDR3 in DNA: TGCGCCAGCAGCTACGGACAGGCAGATAGCAATCAGCCCCAGCATTTT. This gives the protein CASSYGQADSNQPQHF.

The V gene is TRBV5-8, the J gene TRBJ1-1; D gene unclear. Trimming pared 0 bases from V and 4 bases from J, leaving 13 bases between. CDR3 length: 15 residues. The germline V gene has CDR1 SGHTS and CDR2 YDEGEE. CDR3 nucleotides: TGTGCCAGCAGCTTGGCCTATCGGGGAGGCACTGAAGCTTTCTTT. It yields the protein CASSLAYRGGTEAFF.